These 18 T cell receptor beta chains share one sample of origin, sequenced in a study of cytomegalovirus exposure and HLA in healthy donors. 13 Jbeta primers and 60 Vbeta primers were used for the PCR. This table comes from immunoSEQ multiplex PCR, and its TCRdb copy is limited to in-frame clones, with some not included. The table includes about 87,000 clones, roughly 73% detected once. The sequencing sample was made of PBMCs. These receptors were taken from a woman between 40 and 55 years old in good health and CMV-seronegative.

The chain has TRBV4-2 and TRBJ1-2; TRBD1 matches at 7 bases. Germline CDR1 is LGHNA and CDR2 is YNFKEQ. The CDR3 has 16 amino acids. Trimming took 3 bases from V and 5 from J; bases not matched to a gene: 12. CDR3: CASSQLSGTAVYGYTF. CDR3 sequence (DNA): TGTGCCAGCAGCCAGCTGTCCGGGACAGCAGTTTATGGCTACACCTTC.

The V gene is TRBV7-9, the J gene TRBJ2-3, with 9 bases identical to TRBD1. Per the germline V gene, CDR1 is SEHNR and CDR2 is FQNEAQ (reference sequence). This CDR3 contains 13 residues. V dropped 10 bases and J dropped 4; count of bases not matched to a gene: 6. In DNA form, the CDR3 reads TGTGCCAACGACAGGGGGAACGCAGATACGCAGTATTTT. Its translation is CANDRGNADTQYF. The complete variable domain, with remaining parts taken from reference TRBV7-9 and TRBJ2-3, reads DTGVSQNPRHKITKRGQNVTFRCDPISEHNRLYWYRQTLGQGPEFLTYFQNEAQLEKSRLLSDRFSAERPKGSFSTLEIQRTEQGDSAMYLCANDRGNADTQYFGPGTRLTVL.

This clone was counted between two and nine times. V gene TRBV25-1 combines with J gene TRBJ2-3; D is perhaps TRBD1 (6 bases). V was pared by 6 bases and J by 1 base, with 14 bases between. Per germline, CDR1 MGHDK and CDR2 SYGVNS. This CDR3 is built from 15 residues. CDR3 residues: CASSQGTWGTDTQYF. In nucleotides, the CDR3 is TGTGCCAGCAGCCAAGGGACATGGGGCACAGATACGCAGTATTTT. Complete variable domain (other parts from reference TRBV25-1 and TRBJ2-3): EADIYQTPRYLVIGTGKKITLECSQTMGHDKMYWYQQDPGMELHLIHYSYGVNSTEKGDLSSESTVSRIRTEHFPLTLESARPSHTSQYLCASSQGTWGTDTQYFGPGTRLTVL.

This rearrangement joins TRBV6-5 to TRBJ2-4; a possible D gene is TRBD1 (5 bases). CDR1 and CDR2 from the germline V gene are MNHEY and SVGAGI. V was pared by 2 bases and J by 7 bases, with 12 bases between. This CDR3 spans 14 amino acids. As DNA, the CDR3 is TGTGCCAGCAGTTACGCGGCAGGGTTGAACATTCAGTACTTC. This codes for CASSYAAGLNIQYF.

This clone was found a few times. The genes are TRBV16 and TRBJ1-2; 9 bases are a match to TRBD1. With V trimmed by 2 bases and J by 5 bases, 3 bases remained unmatched. The CDR3 covers 14 residues. The germline V gene encodes CDR1 KGHSY and CDR2 FQNENV. The CDR3 reads CASSQSGQGYGYTF. The DNA for the CDR3 is TGTGCCAGCAGCCAAAGTGGACAGGGGTATGGCTACACCTTC.

CDR3 nucleotides: TGCGCCAGCAGCACGGAAGGGGGCAACGAGCAGTACTTC. Amino acid sequence: CASSTEGGNEQYF. This chain connects TRBV5-1 to TRBJ2-7, with 7 positions matching TRBD1. From germline, CDR1 is SGHRS and CDR2 YFSETQ. V trimming: 4 bases; J trimming: 5 bases; junction bases outside the gene matches: 6. The CDR3 runs to 13 residues.

This clone was counted a few times. At one end the junction does not follow the germline gene, possibly because of a read error. The genes are TRBV5-6 and TRBJ2-1; no firm D call. CDR1 SGHDT and CDR2 YYEEEE come from the germline V gene. The CDR3 has 9 residues. The CDR3 loop reads CASSSPEVF. In DNA form, the CDR3 reads TGTGCCAGCAGCTCACCCGAGGTCTTC.

The rearrangement joins TRBV19 to TRBJ1-5; 7 positions agree with TRBD1. This CDR3 has 16 residues. V gave up 3 bases and J gave up 11 bases; unmatched junction bases: 16. The germline gives CDR1 LNHDA, CDR2 SQIVND (reference sequence). In DNA, the CDR3 is TGTGCCAGTAGTATCTTCCGAGGACAGGCCCCGGTGGCCCAGCATTTT. Amino acid sequence: CASSIFRGQAPVAQHF.

The V gene is TRBV11-1, the J gene TRBJ2-3, with D maybe TRBD1 (6 bases). This CDR3 comprises 13 residues. In germline, CDR1 is SGHAT, CDR2 FQDESV (reference sequence). Trimming cost V 5 bases and J 6 bases, with 12 bases left between them. This CDR3 is CASSKRDTDTQYF. The CDR3 DNA is TGTGCCAGCAGCAAAAGGGACACGGATACGCAGTATTTT.

This rearrangement joins TRBV10-3 to TRBJ2-3; possibly TRBD2 for D (6 bases). Trimming removed 4 bases at V and 0 bases at J, with 8 bases between. Germline values: CDR1 ENHRY, CDR2 SYGVKD. CDR3 length: 14 amino acids. The CDR3 coding sequence is TGTGCCATCAGTGGTGGGGGGAGCACAGATACGCAGTATTTT. Its protein is CAISGGGSTDTQYF.

DNA for the CDR3: TGTGCCATCACTAGCTCCTATAATTCACCCCTCCACTTT. Translating it yields CAITSSYNSPLHF. The genes are TRBV10-3 and TRBJ1-6; unclear D gene. In germline, CDR1 is ENHRY, CDR2 SYGVKD. The V gene lost 7 bases and the J gene lost 0 bases, with 4 bases spanning the gap. The CDR3 contains 13 residues.

The chain is built from TRBV16 and TRBJ1-4; 8 bases agree with TRBD1. Losses at the gene ends were 2 bases for V and 3 bases for J; bases not matched to a gene: 2. This CDR3 comprises 15 residues. CDR1 and CDR2 from the germline V gene are KGHSY and FQNENV. DNA for the CDR3: TGTGCCAGCAGCCAAACGACAGGGGCTAATGAAAAACTGTTTTTT. Amino acids: CASSQTTGANEKLFF.

The J gene is TRBJ1-5, the V gene TRBV9; D gene unclear. V shed 3 bases and J shed 7 bases, with 11 bases lying between them. Looked up from germline, CDR1 is SGDLS and CDR2 is YYNGEE. The CDR3 contains 13 residues. CDR3 region: CASSAASGQPQHF. The CDR3 DNA reads as TGTGCCAGCAGCGCAGCTAGTGGACAGCCCCAGCATTTT. Full variable domain (outside the CDR3, taken from reference TRBV9 and TRBJ1-5): DSGVTQTPKHLITATGQRVTLRCSPRSGDLSVYWYQQSLDQGLQFLIQYYNGEERAKGNILERFSAQQFPDLHSELNLSSLELGDSALYFCASSAASGQPQHFGDGTRLSIL.

This clone occurred once. The V and J genes are TRBV6-1 and TRBJ2-7, with 15 bases that match TRBD2. Germline V CDR1 and CDR2: MNHNS, SASEGT. The CDR3 covers 15 residues. With V trimmed by 3 bases and J by 7 bases, 4 bases remained unmatched. CDR3 residues: CASSDGLAGGREQYF. The CDR3 DNA reads as TGTGCCAGCAGTGATGGACTAGCGGGGGGGCGGGAGCAGTACTTC.

This chain uses TRBV2 with TRBJ2-2; tentatively, D is TRBD2 (6 bases). CDR1 SNHLY and CDR2 FYNNEI come from the germline V gene. The germline V and J ends were trimmed by 6 bases and 6 bases, with 11 bases remaining between them. The CDR3 consists of 13 residues. The CDR3 sequence is CASRSSAPGELFF. CDR3 coding DNA: TGTGCCAGCAGGTCTAGCGCTCCCGGGGAGCTGTTTTTT.

The chain has TRBV30 and TRBJ1-6; the match to TRBD1 covers 8 bases. This CDR3 has 17 residues. CDR1 is GTSNPN and CDR2 is SVGIG in the germline V gene (reference sequence). Trimming at V came to 1 base and at J to 8 bases, leaving 13 bases not matched to a gene. The CDR3 loop reads CAWSGRTGLFPHSPLHF. For the CDR3, the DNA is TGTGCCTGGAGTGGAAGGACAGGGCTTTTTCCCCATTCACCCCTCCACTTT.

With respect to this clone: A much larger clone differs from this one at a single base, so this may be a read error. This chain joins TRBV9 and TRBJ1-1; 7 bases line up with TRBD1. The germline V gene encodes CDR1 SGDLS and CDR2 YYNGEE. The CDR3 is made up of 14 amino acids. V shed 4 bases, J shed 0 bases, and the junction held 3 bases outside the gene matches. The CDR3 loop is CASSSTGMNTEAFF. The CDR3 DNA reads as TGTGCCAGCAGCTCGACAGGGATGAACACTGAAGCTTTCTTT.

This clone was seen more than once but under ten times. V gene TRBV7-2 combines with J gene TRBJ1-4, with D unresolved. The CDR3 extends over 16 amino acids. Looked up from germline, CDR1 is SGHTA and CDR2 is FQGNSA. Trimming shortened V by 5 bases and J by 8 bases, and 21 bases separated the two germline ends. CDR3 protein: CASSPLPFRGREKLFF. In DNA form, the CDR3 reads TGTGCCAGCAGCCCATTACCGTTCCGAGGGCGAGAAAAACTGTTTTTT.